This T cell receptor (beta chain) was documented in a study of cytomegalovirus exposure and HLA in healthy donors. As for the study in general: Earlier sequencing of 150 million to 200 million T cells yielded 90 million to 140 million unique TCR beta sequences.

This clone was found a few times. Its antigen is unknown. Losses at the gene ends were 5 bases for V and 3 bases for J; bases not matched to a gene: 8. This CDR3 region has 16 residues. The germline CDR1 and CDR2 sequences are MDHEN and SYDVKM. Primers: 60 Vbeta forward and 13 Jbeta reverse. Assay used: immunoSEQ multiplex PCR; TCRdb lists only in-frame clones, some missing. The data show roughly 150,000 clones, roughly 80% seen once. Overall study findings and caveats: The listing of roughly 160 TCR beta chains classed them as cytomegalovirus-associated. Follow-up analysis found HLA locus-dependent TCR association rates, highest for DRB1 and lowest for HLA-C. Across donors, sequencing depth was assumed by presence/absence analyses to be roughly uniform.

Source material: PBMCs. This chain connects TRBV28 to TRBJ2-7, with 12 positions matching TRBD1. This sequence originates from a girl aged 5 to 17 in good health and CMV-seropositive. The CDR3 region has the DNA TGTGCCAGCAGTACACCGGGACAGGGGGCAATCTACGAGCAGTACTTC. Protein product: CASSTPGQGAIYEQYF.